This TCR beta chain was identified in a study of T cells in Graves' hyperthyroidism and ophthalmopathy. The CDR3 spans 13 residues. Deletions cut 0 bases from V and 10 bases from J, with 10 bases between. CDR1 KGHSH and CDR2 LQKENI come from the germline V gene. This clonotype was seen ten or more times. TCR beta CDR3 sequences were amplified from RNA transcripts. The TCR CDR3 was amplified in a first-round RT-PCR using the HTBI primer set. One entry per CDR3 protein, called by TCRdb with MiXCR from the multiplex PCR reads. The repertoire includes approximately 320,000 distinct CDR3 sequences, 16% of them detected once, and 33% sits in the top ten. No ophthalmopathy progression within 18 months constituted stable Graves' hyperthyroidism.

The chain combines TRBV18 with TRBJ2-1; D is ambiguous. The clonotype was recovered from a young man with Graves' hyperthyroidism. What was sequenced was blood. The CDR3 nucleotides are TGTGCCAGCTCACCACCGGTGCGTAGAGAGCAGTTCTTC. Residues: CASSPPVRREQFF.